Listed below are T cell receptor beta chains from one sample, sequenced in a study of cytomegalovirus exposure and HLA in healthy donors. TCRdb's copy holds only in-frame clones and misses some; the assay was immunoSEQ multiplex PCR. This sample has about 71,000 clones, with about 95% found just once. The sample was PBMCs. The receptors were sampled from a woman between 18 and 29 years old in good health and CMV-seronegative. CDR3s include the opening cysteine and the closing phenylalanine or tryptophan. Each record gives: D gene, V gene, J gene, clone size, CDR3 DNA, CDR3 protein. D genes are given only for firm matches. Part of the rows lack a size; the others show once, few, many or a class for expanded clones.

>.|TRBV18|TRBJ2-5|once
TGTGCCAGCTCACCCACAAACCAAGAGACCCAGTACTTC
CASSPTNQETQYF
>TRBD1|TRBV19|TRBJ2-1|.
TGTGCCAGTAGTCTTGGGACAGAACCCTACAATGAGCAGTTCTTC
CASSLGTEPYNEQFF
>TRBD2|TRBV19|TRBJ2-2|.
TGTGCCAGTAGTAAGACGACTAGCTTTGTCACCGGGGAGCTGTTTTTT
CASSKTTSFVTGELFF
>.|TRBV7-6|TRBJ1-3|.
TGTGCCAGCGCAGCTCTTTTTAAGGAGAACACCATATATTTT
CASAALFKENTIYF
>.|TRBV19|TRBJ1-1|.
TGTGCCAGTAACGGACCGGGGGGATTGGACACTGAAGCTTTCTTT
CASNGPGGLDTEAFF
>TRBD2|TRBV9|TRBJ2-5|.
TGTGCCAGCAGCGTAGCTCCACTAGCGGGCCAAGAGACCCAGTACTTC
CASSVAPLAGQETQYF
>TRBD2|TRBV5-4|TRBJ2-3|.
TGTGCCAGCAGCAAAACTAGCGGGAGTGCAGATACGCAGTATTTT
CASSKTSGSADTQYF
>.|TRBV11-1|TRBJ2-4|.
TGTGCCAGCAGCTTACAAGGACTAGCCAAAAACATTCAGTACTTC
CASSLQGLAKNIQYF
>.|TRBV7-2|TRBJ2-7|.
TGTGCCAGCAGCTTAGCGGGGGGGCCGTACGAGCAGTACTTC
CASSLAGGPYEQYF
>.|TRBV2|TRBJ2-3|.
TGTGCCAGCACTTTCTCGACAGATACGCAGTATTTT
CASTFSTDTQYF
>.|TRBV6-4|TRBJ2-5|.
TGTGCCAGCAGTGACTCGCTAGCGCGGTGGGAGACCCAGTACTTC
CASSDSLARWETQYF
>TRBD1|TRBV6-1|TRBJ1-2|.
TGTGCCAGCAGTACCCCCGGGACAGGCAATTACACCTTC
CASSTPGTGNYTF
>.|TRBV6-6|TRBJ2-5|.
TGTGCCAGCAGTTACAAGCCAGGACAAGAGACCCAGTACTTC
CASSYKPGQETQYF
>TRBD2|TRBV6-1|TRBJ2-3|.
TGTGCCAGCAGTGAAATAGCGGGGAGCACAGATACGCAGTATTTT
CASSEIAGSTDTQYF
>TRBD2|TRBV9|TRBJ2-3|.
TGTGCCAGTGCGGGGGGCCGGAGCACAGATACGCAGTATTTT
CASAGGRSTDTQYF
>TRBD1|TRBV18|TRBJ1-2|.
TGTGCCAGCTCACCCCTACAGGGGTACTTCTATGGCTACACCTTC
CASSPLQGYFYGYTF
>TRBD1|TRBV27|TRBJ1-3|.
TGTGCCAGCAGCTCCGGGACAGACTCTGGAAACACCATATATTTT
CASSSGTDSGNTIYF
>TRBD2|TRBV19|TRBJ2-1|.
TGTGCCAGTAGTAAGGGGGTCCTAGCGGGGGGTTCCTACAATGAGCAGTTCTTC
CASSKGVLAGGSYNEQFF
>TRBD1|TRBV29-1|TRBJ2-1|.
TGCAGCGTTGAACAAGGGACAGACTCCTACAATGAGCAGTTCTTC
CSVEQGTDSYNEQFF
>TRBD1|TRBV4-3|TRBJ1-4|once
TGCGCCAGCAGCCAAGCGACAGGGGGCGCGGAAAAACTGTTTTTT
CASSQATGGAEKLFF
>.|TRBV5-8|TRBJ2-1|.
TGTGCCAGCAGCTTAAGCATCTACAATGAGCAGTTCTTC
CASSLSIYNEQFF
>.|TRBV9|TRBJ2-7|.
TGTGCCAGCAGCCCTTCACAGAGAACCTACGAGCAGTACTTC
CASSPSQRTYEQYF
>.|TRBV28|TRBJ1-1|.
TGTGCCAGCAGCCCCCTAGTAGTGAACACTGAAGCTTTCTTT
CASSPLVVNTEAFF
>.|TRBV5-1|TRBJ2-1|.
TGCGCCAGCAGCTTGGCCACAGGGTCGGGGGGCAATGAGCAGTTCTTC
CASSLATGSGGNEQFF
>.|TRBV6-1|TRBJ2-1|.
TGTGCCAGCAGTGTAATTTCGAGCTCCTACAATGAGCAGTTCTTC
CASSVISSSYNEQFF
>TRBD1|TRBV19|TRBJ2-3|once
TGTGCCTCCAGGCGGGGACAGGGGATGTTGACAGATACGCAGTATTTT
CASRRGQGMLTDTQYF
>TRBD1|TRBV28|TRBJ2-7|.
TGTGCCAGCAGTCCATGGACAGGTACCTACGAGCAGTACTTC
CASSPWTGTYEQYF
>TRBD1|TRBV7-2|TRBJ2-7|.
TGTGCCAGCAGCCTAGCCGGGACAGGATCCTACGAGCAGTACTTC
CASSLAGTGSYEQYF
>.|TRBV6-5|TRBJ1-2|.
TGTGCCAGCAGTTCTCAATCAGACGCAGGAGGCTACACCTTC
CASSSQSDAGGYTF
>TRBD1|TRBV6-6|TRBJ1-5|.
TGTGCCAGCAGAACGACAGGGGGGGACCATCAGCCCCAGCATTTT
CASRTTGGDHQPQHF
>.|TRBV2|TRBJ1-5|.
TGTGCCAGCAGTGAGGGCAGGAATCAGCCCCAGCATTTT
CASSEGRNQPQHF
>.|TRBV11-2|TRBJ1-3|.
TGTGCCAGCAGCTTAGGGACACTCTCTGGAAACACCATATATTTT
CASSLGTLSGNTIYF
>TRBD1|TRBV18|TRBJ1-3|once
TGTGCCAGCTCACCCCAGCCACAGGGGCGATTTTCTGGAAACACCATATATTTT
CASSPQPQGRFSGNTIYF
>TRBD1|TRBV7-9|TRBJ1-2|.
TGTGCCAGCAGCTTAGGGACAGGCGACTCCTATGGCTACACCTTC
CASSLGTGDSYGYTF